The present TCR beta chain was sequenced within a study of identical twins. This clonotype was picked up many times. V gave up 6 bases and J gave up 0 bases; unmatched junction bases: 6. The CDR3 covers 16 residues. Germline loops: CDR1 MNHNS, CDR2 SASEGT. TCRdb ran MiXCR on the 5' RACE reads and lists one entry per CDR3 protein. The sample contains roughly 250,000 distinct CDR3 sequences, 5.5% to 7% of which appear only once. The same sample was also studied in work on yellow fever vaccine responses in identical twins.

The source material was memory (CD45RO+) T cells sorted from blood. The J gene is TRBJ2-1, the V gene TRBV6-1; 9 bases agree with TRBD2. The clonotype originates from a woman under 30 in good health. This chain's CDR3 is CASSRTSDRSYNEQFF. CDR3 bases: TGTGCCAGCAGCCGGACTAGCGATCGCTCCTACAATGAGCAGTTCTTC.